The entry below describes one T cell receptor beta chain. Its target is not known. Sequenced by immunoSEQ multiplex PCR; TCRdb stores in-frame clones only, minus some. The table records roughly 5,000 clones, about 63% of them present only once. Regarding treatment: treatment-naive control, cytoreductive nephrectomy. Sequenced control tumors were from about 10 males and a handful of females, median age approximately 50. This specimen comes from a study of radiation and T cells in renal cell carcinoma. The study's findings and limits: Only small tumor regions of 0.95 to 1 g were sampled. Dominant CDR3 motifs occupied more repertoire in irradiated than control tumors.

Unmatched junction bases numbered 10, after V lost 4 bases and J lost 3 bases. The CDR3 sequence is 16 residues long. Germline loops: CDR1 MNHNS, CDR2 SASEGT. This chain links TRBV6-1 with TRBJ1-1, with TRBD1 identical over 8 bases. The specimen was tumor tissue, collected from a patient whose treatment was nephrectomy without radiotherapy. This receptor was obtained from a human donor with renal cell carcinoma. In DNA, the CDR3 is TGTGCCAGCAGTGGAAGAGTGACAGGGGCGGACACTGAAGCTTTCTTT. Amino acids: CASSGRVTGADTEAFF.